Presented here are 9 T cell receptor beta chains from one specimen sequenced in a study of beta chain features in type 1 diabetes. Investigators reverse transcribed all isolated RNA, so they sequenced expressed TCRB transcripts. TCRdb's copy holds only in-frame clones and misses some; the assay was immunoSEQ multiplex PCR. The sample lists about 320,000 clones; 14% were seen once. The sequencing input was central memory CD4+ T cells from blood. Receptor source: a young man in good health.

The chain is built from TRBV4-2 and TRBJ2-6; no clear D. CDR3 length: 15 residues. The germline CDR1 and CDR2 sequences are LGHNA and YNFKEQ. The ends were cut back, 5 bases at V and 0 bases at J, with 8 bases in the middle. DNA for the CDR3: TGTGCCAGCAGCTTGAGGAGCTCTGGGGCCAACGTCCTGACTTTC. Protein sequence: CASSLRSSGANVLTF.

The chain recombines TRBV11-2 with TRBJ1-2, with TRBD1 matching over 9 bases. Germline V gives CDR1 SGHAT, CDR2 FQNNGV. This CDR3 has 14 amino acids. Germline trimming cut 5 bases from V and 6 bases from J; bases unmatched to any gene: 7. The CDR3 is CASSLLQGADGYTF. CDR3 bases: TGTGCCAGCAGCCTACTACAGGGGGCTGATGGCTACACCTTC.

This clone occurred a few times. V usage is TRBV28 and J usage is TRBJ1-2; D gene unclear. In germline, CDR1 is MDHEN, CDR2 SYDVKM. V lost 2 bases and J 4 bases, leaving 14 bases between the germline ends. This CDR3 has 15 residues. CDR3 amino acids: CASSLLGEVSYGYTF. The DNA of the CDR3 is TGTGCCAGCAGTTTACTGGGCGAAGTTAGCTATGGCTACACCTTC.

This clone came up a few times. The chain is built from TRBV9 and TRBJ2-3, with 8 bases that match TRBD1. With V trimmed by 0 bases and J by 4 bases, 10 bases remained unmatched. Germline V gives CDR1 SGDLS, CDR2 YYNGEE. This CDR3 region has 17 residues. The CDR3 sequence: CASSVAAGGISADTQYF. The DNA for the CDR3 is TGTGCCAGCAGCGTAGCTGCAGGGGGCATTTCGGCAGATACGCAGTATTTT.

Here the CDR3 reads CASSRTLAGGGETQYF. The DNA for the CDR3 is TGTGCCAGCAGCCGGACCCTAGCGGGGGGAGGCGAGACCCAGTACTTC. J is TRBJ2-5 and V is TRBV7-6; 11 positions match TRBD2. With V trimmed by 5 bases and J by 5 bases, 10 bases remained unmatched. From germline, CDR1 is SGHVS and CDR2 FNYEAQ. This CDR3 region has 16 residues.

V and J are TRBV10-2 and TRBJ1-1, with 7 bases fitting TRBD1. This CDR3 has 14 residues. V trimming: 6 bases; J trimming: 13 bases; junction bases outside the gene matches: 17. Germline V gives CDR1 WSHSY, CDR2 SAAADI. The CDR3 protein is CASSSGQLDGVVFF. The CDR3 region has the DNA TGCGCCAGCAGCTCGGGACAGCTAGATGGGGTCGTTTTCTTT.

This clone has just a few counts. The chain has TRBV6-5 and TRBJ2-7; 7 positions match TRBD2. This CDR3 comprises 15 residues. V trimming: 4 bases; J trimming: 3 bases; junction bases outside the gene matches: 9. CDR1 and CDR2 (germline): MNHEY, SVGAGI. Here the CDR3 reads CASSSPAGVSYEQYF. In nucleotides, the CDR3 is TGTGCCAGCAGTTCGCCGGCGGGGGTAAGCTACGAGCAGTACTTC.

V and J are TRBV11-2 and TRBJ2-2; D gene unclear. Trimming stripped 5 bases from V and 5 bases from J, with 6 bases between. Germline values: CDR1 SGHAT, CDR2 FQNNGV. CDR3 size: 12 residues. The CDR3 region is CASSGWTGELFF. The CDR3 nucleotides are TGTGCCAGCAGCGGATGGACCGGGGAGCTGTTTTTT.

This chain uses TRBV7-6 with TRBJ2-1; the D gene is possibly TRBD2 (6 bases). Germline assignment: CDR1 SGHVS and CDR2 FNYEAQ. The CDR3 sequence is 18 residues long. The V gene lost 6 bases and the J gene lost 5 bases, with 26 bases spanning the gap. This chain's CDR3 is CASSHAGLQVPGDNEQFF. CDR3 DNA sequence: TGTGCCAGCAGTCACGCGGGGCTTCAGGTCCCCGGGGACAATGAGCAGTTCTTC.